These 24 T cell receptor beta chains were sequenced from one sample in a study of cytomegalovirus exposure and HLA in healthy donors. Researchers ran the PCR with 60 Vbeta and 13 Jbeta primers. The assay was immunoSEQ multiplex PCR, and TCRdb's table has in-frame clones only and misses some. The sample has 150,000 to 250,000 clones; 60% to 85% are singletons. Sequenced sample: PBMCs. Receptor source: a girl aged 5-17 years in good health and CMV-seropositive.

This clone appeared once. The V call is TRBV7-9, the J call TRBJ2-5, with D perhaps TRBD2 (6 bases). Trimming took 10 bases from V and 2 from J, leaving 11 bases between them. CDR1 and CDR2 (germline): SEHNR, FQNEAQ (reference sequence). The CDR3 totals 12 residues. The CDR3 protein is CATRGIQETQYF. The CDR3 nucleotides read TGTGCCACCCGGGGGATACAAGAGACCCAGTACTTC.

The V call is TRBV2, the J call TRBJ2-7; D is unresolved. Per the germline V gene, CDR1 is SNHLY and CDR2 is FYNNEI. The length of the CDR3 is 12 residues. Trimming left V 3 bases short and J 1 base short, with 4 bases between. The chain's CDR3 is CASSDRSYEQYF. The CDR3 DNA sequence: TGTGCCAGCAGTGACCGTTCCTACGAGCAGTACTTC.

The chain carries TRBV10-3 and TRBJ2-7; 9 bases line up with TRBD2. CDR3 length: 14 residues. Germline values: CDR1 ENHRY, CDR2 SYGVKD. V gave up 4 bases and J gave up 2 bases; unmatched junction bases: 3. The CDR3 loop is CAISGLADPYEQYF. For the CDR3, the DNA is TGTGCCATCAGTGGACTAGCGGACCCCTACGAGCAGTACTTC.

The chain carries TRBV6-5 and TRBJ2-3, with D unresolved. The V and J ends lost 0 bases and 7 bases respectively, with 14 bases between them. The CDR3 covers 15 residues. Germline-derived CDR1 and CDR2 are MNHEY and SVGAGI. The CDR3 spells CASSYSPPDSHTQYF. The CDR3 DNA follows: TGTGCCAGCAGTTACTCCCCTCCTGACTCACATACGCAGTATTTT.

The chain has TRBV30 and TRBJ1-6; D is unresolved. The CDR3 covers 13 residues. Germline-derived CDR1 and CDR2 are GTSNPN and SVGIG (reference sequence). The V gene lost 4 bases and the J gene lost 5 bases, with 9 bases spanning the gap. The CDR3 sequence is CAWNRGDNSPLHF. The CDR3 nucleotides read TGTGCCTGGAATCGGGGAGATAATTCACCCCTCCACTTT.

The chain recombines TRBV7-8 with TRBJ1-1; D may be TRBD1 (5 bases). The CDR3 consists of 13 residues. Germline assignment: CDR1 SGHVS and CDR2 FQNEAQ. The V and J ends lost 5 bases and 5 bases respectively, with 12 bases between them. This CDR3 reads CASSLPSGTEAFF. CDR3 DNA: TGTGCCAGCAGCCTACCCTCAGGGACTGAAGCTTTCTTT.

This clone came up once. V gene TRBV11-3 combines with J gene TRBJ2-5; 9 bases match TRBD1. The germline V gene encodes CDR1 SGHNT and CDR2 YENEEA. With V trimmed by 5 bases and J by 3 bases, 7 bases remained unmatched. The CDR3 totals 15 residues. This CDR3 reads CASSHRDREKETQYF. The CDR3, as DNA: TGTGCCAGCAGCCACCGGGACAGGGAAAAAGAGACCCAGTACTTC.

V and J are TRBV19 and TRBJ2-3; 11 bases are shared with TRBD2. In germline, CDR1 is LNHDA, CDR2 SQIVND (reference sequence). The CDR3 covers 14 residues. V was clipped by 6 bases and J by 6 bases; unmatched bases: 5. The DNA of the CDR3 is TGTGCCAGTAGCCCACTAGCGGGGGAGGATACGCAGTATTTT. Translating gives CASSPLAGEDTQYF. Filled out from reference TRBV19 and TRBJ2-3, the complete variable domain reads DGGITQSPKYLFRKEGQNVTLSCEQNLNHDAMYWYRQDPGQGLRLIYYSQIVNDFQKGDIAEGYSVSREKKESFPLTVTSAQKNPTAFYLCASSPLAGEDTQYFGPGTRLTVL.

The chain has TRBV9 and TRBJ2-3; weak D call: TRBD2 (5 bases). The germline V and J ends were trimmed by 0 bases and 1 base, with 12 bases remaining between them. CDR1 is SGDLS, CDR2 YYNGEE, per germline. The CDR3 runs to 16 residues. CDR3 sequence reads: CASSVGVAGGTDTQYF. The CDR3, as DNA: TGTGCCAGCAGCGTAGGGGTAGCCGGGGGCACAGATACGCAGTATTTT.

This clone was seen a few times. V gene TRBV6-5 combines with J gene TRBJ2-7; D possibly corresponds to TRBD2 (5 bases). Per the germline V gene, CDR1 is MNHEY and CDR2 is SVGAGI. V lost 0 bases to trimming and J lost 2 bases, with 8 bases between them. The CDR3 length is 14 residues. The CDR3 is CASSYSRVTYEQYF. CDR3 DNA: TGTGCCAGCAGTTACTCGAGGGTTACCTACGAGCAGTACTTC.

The chain couples TRBV4-3 to TRBJ1-1, with D hard to call. The CDR3 loop spans 14 amino acids. Trimming stripped 5 bases from V and 4 bases from J, with 14 bases between. Germline assignment: CDR1 LGHNA and CDR2 YSLEER. Written as DNA, the CDR3 is TGCGCCAGCAGCGTAGGTAGCGGAAGCACTGAAGCTTTCTTT. Amino acids: CASSVGSGSTEAFF.

This chain connects TRBV9 to TRBJ1-4, with D perhaps TRBD1 (6 bases). This CDR3 spans 14 amino acids. The V gene lost 4 bases and the J gene lost 0 bases, with 7 bases spanning the gap. Germline CDR1 SGDLS, CDR2 YYNGEE. The CDR3 region has the DNA TGTGCCAGCAGCCGGGACACAACTAATGAAAAACTGTTTTTT. This codes for CASSRDTTNEKLFF. The full variable domain, with the rest looked up from reference TRBV9 and TRBJ1-4, is DSGVTQTPKHLITATGQRVTLRCSPRSGDLSVYWYQQSLDQGLQFLIQYYNGEERAKGNILERFSAQQFPDLHSELNLSSLELGDSALYFCASSRDTTNEKLFFGSGTQLSVL.

Only one count was recorded for this clone. This chain links TRBV5-1 with TRBJ2-5; no firm D call. The CDR3 runs 14 residues. V was cut by 0 bases and J by 4 bases, with 10 bases left in between. The germline V gene encodes CDR1 SGHRS and CDR2 YFSETQ. CDR3 DNA: TGCGCCAGCAGCTTGGGTTACACCCCAGAGACCCAGTACTTC. Its protein is CASSLGYTPETQYF.

This clone was seen only a few times. The chain is built from TRBV9 and TRBJ1-1; D is unclear. The V gene lost 3 bases and the J gene lost 4 bases, with 19 bases spanning the gap. The CDR3 spans 16 residues. The germline gives CDR1 SGDLS, CDR2 YYNGEE. In nucleotides, the CDR3 is TGTGCCAGCAGCGGTCCACCGGGAAAAATCGTCACTGAAGCTTTCTTT. Protein: CASSGPPGKIVTEAFF.

The chain is built from TRBV4-3 and TRBJ1-2; no firm D call. V was cut by 0 bases and J by 4 bases, with 18 bases left in between. CDR3 length equals 17 residues. Per the germline V gene, CDR1 is LGHNA and CDR2 is YSLEER. For the CDR3, the DNA is TGCGCCAGCAGCCAAGAAGGTCGCCGGGTTCCGTCCTATGGCTACACCTTC. Its protein is CASSQEGRRVPSYGYTF.

This rearrangement joins TRBV11-3 to TRBJ2-1; D perhaps matches TRBD1 (5 bases). V lost 5 bases and J 0 bases, leaving 11 bases between the germline ends. Germline CDR1 and CDR2: SGHNT and YENEEA. The CDR3 consists of 15 residues. The CDR3 reads CASSPKDSSYNEQFF. CDR3 in DNA: TGTGCCAGCAGCCCAAAAGACAGCTCCTACAATGAGCAGTTCTTC.

Remarks on this clone: In the same sample, other DNA sequences code for this CDR3. J is TRBJ2-7 and V is TRBV9; 11 positions agree with TRBD2. Trimming took 0 bases from V and 5 from J; bases not matched to a gene: 4. Germline V gene sequence: CDR1 SGDLS, CDR2 YYNGEE. The CDR3 length is 15 residues. CDR3 region: CASSVAGLAGNEQYF. The CDR3 DNA sequence: TGTGCCAGCAGCGTAGCAGGACTAGCGGGCAACGAGCAGTACTTC.

V gene TRBV27 combines with J gene TRBJ1-4, with D unresolved. Germline assignment: CDR1 MNHEY and CDR2 SMNVEV (reference sequence). The CDR3 spans 16 residues. The ends were cut back, 3 bases at V and 0 bases at J, with 11 bases in the middle. The CDR3 DNA sequence: TGTGCCAGCAGTTTGTCGGGTCTTCCAACTAATGAAAAACTGTTTTTT. Translation gives CASSLSGLPTNEKLFF.

The DNA of the CDR3 is TGTGCCAGTAGTATGACAGTGAACGAGCAGTACTTC. It is translated as CASSMTVNEQYF. The chain combines TRBV19 with TRBJ2-7; possible D gene TRBD1, 5 bases. The germline V gene has CDR1 LNHDA and CDR2 SQIVND (reference sequence). With 3 bases removed from V and 5 bases from J, the gap between germline ends came to 8 bases. CDR3 length: 12 amino acids.

The V gene is TRBV6-5, the J gene TRBJ2-2, with a weak D call TRBD2 (5 bases). The V gene lost 8 bases and the J gene lost 6 bases, with 13 bases spanning the gap. Germline loops: CDR1 MNHEY, CDR2 SVGAGI. This CDR3 comprises 13 residues. The CDR3 loop is CASFTGLAGELFF. The CDR3 region has the DNA TGTGCCAGCTTTACGGGGTTGGCCGGGGAGCTGTTTTTT.

In regard to this clone: Other nucleotide sequences in the sample specify the same CDR3. The chain carries TRBV10-2 and TRBJ2-7, with D tentatively TRBD1 (5 bases). The germline V and J ends were trimmed by 2 bases and 6 bases, with 5 bases remaining between them. The germline V gene has CDR1 WSHSY and CDR2 SAAADI. The CDR3 has 11 residues. The CDR3 region has the DNA TGCGCCAGCAGTGAGGGGGCCGAGCAGTACTTC. It specifies CASSEGAEQYF.

The count of this clone is one. The chain uses TRBV4-2 and TRBJ1-4; D is undetermined. CDR3 length: 15 amino acids. V was clipped by 3 bases and J by 8 bases, with 16 bases between them. Germline values: CDR1 LGHNA, CDR2 YNFKEQ. CDR3 coding DNA: TGTGCCAGCAGCCAGACTAAAGAAACTTACGAAAAACTGTTTTTT. The encoded protein is CASSQTKETYEKLFF.

This chain joins TRBV30 and TRBJ2-3; D might be TRBD2 (6 bases). This CDR3 comprises 13 residues. V dropped 4 bases and J dropped 4 bases, with 12 bases sitting between them. From germline, CDR1 is GTSNPN and CDR2 SVGIG (reference sequence). This CDR3 is CAWKFRRADTQYF. In nucleotides, the CDR3 is TGTGCCTGGAAGTTTCGGAGGGCAGATACGCAGTATTTT.

V is TRBV2 and J is TRBJ2-6; D not certain. Trimming cost V 4 bases and J 0 bases, with 10 bases left between them. Germline CDR1 reads SNHLY; CDR2 reads FYNNEI. The CDR3 length is 16 residues. DNA for the CDR3: TGTGCCAGCAGTGGCACAGACGCCTCTGGGGCCAACGTCCTGACTTTC. The encoded protein is CASSGTDASGANVLTF.